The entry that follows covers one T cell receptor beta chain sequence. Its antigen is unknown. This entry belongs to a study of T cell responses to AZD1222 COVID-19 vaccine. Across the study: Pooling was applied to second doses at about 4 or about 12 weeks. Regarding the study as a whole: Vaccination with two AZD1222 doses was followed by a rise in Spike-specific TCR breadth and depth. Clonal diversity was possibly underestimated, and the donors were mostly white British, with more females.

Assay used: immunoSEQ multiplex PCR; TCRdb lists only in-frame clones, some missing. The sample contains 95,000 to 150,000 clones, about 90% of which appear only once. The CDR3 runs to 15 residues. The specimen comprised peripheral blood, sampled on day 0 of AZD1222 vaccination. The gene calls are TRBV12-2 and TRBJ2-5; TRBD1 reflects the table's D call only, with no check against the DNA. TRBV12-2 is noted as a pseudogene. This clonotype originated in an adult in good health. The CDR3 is CASRSLDRAAETQYF. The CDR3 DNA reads TGTGCAAGTCGCTCCCTCGACAGGGCGGCAGAGACCCAGTACTTC.